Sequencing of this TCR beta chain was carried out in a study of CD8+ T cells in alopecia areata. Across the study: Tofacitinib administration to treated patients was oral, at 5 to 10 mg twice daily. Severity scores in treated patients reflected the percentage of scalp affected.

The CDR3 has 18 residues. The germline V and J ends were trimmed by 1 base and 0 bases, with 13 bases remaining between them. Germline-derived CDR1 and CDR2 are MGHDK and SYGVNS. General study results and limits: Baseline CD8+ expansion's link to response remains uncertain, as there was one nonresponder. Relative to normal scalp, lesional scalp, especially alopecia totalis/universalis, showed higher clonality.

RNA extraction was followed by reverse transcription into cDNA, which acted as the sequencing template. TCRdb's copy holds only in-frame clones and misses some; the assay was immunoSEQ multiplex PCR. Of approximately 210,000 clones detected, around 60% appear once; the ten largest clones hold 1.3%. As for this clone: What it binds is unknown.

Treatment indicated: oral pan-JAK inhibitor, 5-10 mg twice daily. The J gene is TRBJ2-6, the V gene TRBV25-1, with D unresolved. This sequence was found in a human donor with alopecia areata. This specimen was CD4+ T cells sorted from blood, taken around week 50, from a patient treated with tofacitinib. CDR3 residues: CASSESLVRNSGANVLTF. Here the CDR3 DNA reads TGTGCCAGCAGTGAATCGTTGGTTCGAAACTCTGGGGCCAACGTCCTGACTTTC.